Listed below are T cell receptor beta chains from one sample, sequenced in a study of pediatric ulcerative colitis. The table came from immunoSEQ multiplex PCR; TCRdb's copy has only in-frame clones and leaves some out. The sample carries a few thousand clones, around 90% recorded once. The sample taken for sequencing was blood. The source of these receptors is a boy between 10 and 17 years old who was a control in a study of pediatric ulcerative colitis. CDR3s include the opening cysteine and the closing phenylalanine or tryptophan. D genes are given only for firm matches. Clone size appears in some rows only: once, few, many, or a class for an expanded clone.

clone_size d_call j_call v_call cdr3_nt cdr3_aa
. . TRBJ2-4 TRBV21-1 TGTGCCAGCAGCAAAATTGACCCAGCGGGCCCAGCCAAAAACATTCAGTACTTC CASSKIDPAGPAKNIQYF
once . TRBJ1-2 TRBV30 TGTGCCTGGAGTCGACTCTATGGCTACACCTTC CAWSRLYGYTF
. . TRBJ1-3 TRBV5-6 TGTGCCAGCAGCTTCGAAGGAAACACCATATATTTT CASSFEGNTIYF
. . TRBJ2-5 TRBV2 TGTGCCAGCAGTGAAGAGACCCAGTACTTC CASSEETQYF
. TRBD2 TRBJ2-7 TRBV27 TGTGCCAGCAGTTTATTTGCGGGAGATTACGAGCAGTACTTC CASSLFAGDYEQYF
. TRBD2 TRBJ2-5 TRBV11-3 TGTGCCAGCAGCTTAGAGCGGGAGTGGGAGACCCAGTACTTC CASSLEREWETQYF
. TRBD1 TRBJ2-2 TRBV25-1 TGTGCCAGCAGTGAAGTGAGGGGGCAAGTTATCGGGGAGCTGTTTTTT CASSEVRGQVIGELFF
. . TRBJ1-4 TRBV19 TGTGCCAGTAAGACTTGGGGGAATAATGAAAAACTGTTTTTT CASKTWGNNEKLFF
. . TRBJ2-2 TRBV2 TGTGCCAGCAGTAGCCCCCGGGGCCCAGGCGGGAACGACGAGACCGGGGAGCTGTTTTTT CASSSPRGPGGNDETGELFF
. TRBD2 TRBJ2-3 TRBV19 TGTGCCAGTAGTATGGGACTAGCGGGAGGAGATACGCAGTATTTT CASSMGLAGGDTQYF
. TRBD1 TRBJ2-1 TRBV6-1 TGTGCCAGCAGGGAGACAGGGAACAATGAGCAGTTCTTC CASRETGNNEQFF
. . TRBJ2-5 TRBV7-9 TGTGCCAGCAGCCAAGAGACCCAGTACTTC CASSQETQYF
. TRBD1 TRBJ2-5 TRBV6-6 TGTGCCAGCAGTCGACAGGGGGCGTTTAGGGAGACCCAGTACTTC CASSRQGAFRETQYF
. . TRBJ2-1 TRBV18 TGTGCCAGCTCACCAAGGTCCGGGTTGGTCCCCACGAATAGCGATGAGCAGTTCTTC CASSPRSGLVPTNSDEQFF
. TRBD2 TRBJ2-1 TRBV29-1 TGCAGCCCAAGACTAGCGGGAGGGCCAGGGAATGAGCAGTTCTTC CSPRLAGGPGNEQFF
once TRBD1 TRBJ2-3 TRBV7-2 TGTGCCAGCAGCCTGGACAGGGGGCGAGTAGATACGCAGTATTTT CASSLDRGRVDTQYF
. TRBD1 TRBJ2-1 TRBV5-8 TGTGCCAGCAGCTTTGGATTCGGACAGGGCTACAATGAGCAGTTCTTC CASSFGFGQGYNEQFF